This TCR beta chain is from a study of shared clonotypes between healthy human individuals. The CDR3 is made up of 16 amino acids. In the authors' methods: ImmunoSEQ sequences covered only the junction and lacked quality scores; filtering therefore differed. The table came from immunoSEQ multiplex PCR; TCRdb's copy has only in-frame clones and leaves some out. The DNA was the basis for D and trimming; V, J and clone size are from that table. This table holds over a million clones, around 74% found once. V gene TRBV23-1 combines with J gene TRBJ1-2, with no clear D. TRBV23-1 is an open reading frame, and its role is uncertain. The sequenced sample consisted of memory CD4+ T cells sorted from blood. Subset defined: CD45RA-negative fraction. The TCR sequence derives from a man aged 18-30 years in good health. CDR3 bases: TGCGCAGAGGGTCGACACAAAAAAAGCCTTAACTATGGCTACACCTTC. Translating it yields CAEGRHKKSLNYGYTF.